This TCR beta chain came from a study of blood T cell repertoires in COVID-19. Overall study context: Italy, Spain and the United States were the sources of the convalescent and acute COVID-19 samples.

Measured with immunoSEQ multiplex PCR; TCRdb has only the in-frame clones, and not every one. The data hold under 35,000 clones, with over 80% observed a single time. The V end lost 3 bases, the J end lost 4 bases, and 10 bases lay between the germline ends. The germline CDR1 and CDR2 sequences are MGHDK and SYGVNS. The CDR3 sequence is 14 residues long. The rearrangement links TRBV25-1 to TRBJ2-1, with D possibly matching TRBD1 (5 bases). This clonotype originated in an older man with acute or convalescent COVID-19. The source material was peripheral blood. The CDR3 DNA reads TGTGCCAGCAGTGATAGGGGCAGTTACAATGAGCAGTTCTTC. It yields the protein CASSDRGSYNEQFF. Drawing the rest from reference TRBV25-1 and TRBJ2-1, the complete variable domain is EADIYQTPRYLVIGTGKKITLECSQTMGHDKMYWYQQDPGMELHLIHYSYGVNSTEKGDLSSESTVSRIRTEHFPLTLESARPSHTSQYLCASSDRGSYNEQFFGPGTRLTVL.